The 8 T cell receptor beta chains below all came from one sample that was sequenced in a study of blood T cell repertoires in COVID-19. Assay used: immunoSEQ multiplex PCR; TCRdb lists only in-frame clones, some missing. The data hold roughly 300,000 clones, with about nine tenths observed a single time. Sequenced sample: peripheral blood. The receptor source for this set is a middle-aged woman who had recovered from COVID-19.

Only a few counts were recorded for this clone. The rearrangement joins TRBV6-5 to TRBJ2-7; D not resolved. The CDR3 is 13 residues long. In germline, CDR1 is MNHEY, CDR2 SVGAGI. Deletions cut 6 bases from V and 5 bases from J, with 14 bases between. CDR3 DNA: TGTGCCAGCAGCCTGGGCCCTGCTAACGAGCAGTACTTC. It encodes CASSLGPANEQYF.

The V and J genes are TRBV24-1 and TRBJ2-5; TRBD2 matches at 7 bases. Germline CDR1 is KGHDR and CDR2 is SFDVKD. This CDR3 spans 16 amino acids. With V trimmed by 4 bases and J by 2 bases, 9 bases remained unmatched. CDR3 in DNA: TGTGCCACCAGTGACCCTAGGATGGGGGGGCAAGAGACCCAGTACTTC. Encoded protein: CATSDPRMGGQETQYF.

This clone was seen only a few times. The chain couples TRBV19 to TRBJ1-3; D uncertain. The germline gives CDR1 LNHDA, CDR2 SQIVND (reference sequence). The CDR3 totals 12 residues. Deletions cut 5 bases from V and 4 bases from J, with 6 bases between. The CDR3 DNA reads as TGTGCCAGTAGTTTTGAGGGAAACACCATATATTTT. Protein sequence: CASSFEGNTIYF.

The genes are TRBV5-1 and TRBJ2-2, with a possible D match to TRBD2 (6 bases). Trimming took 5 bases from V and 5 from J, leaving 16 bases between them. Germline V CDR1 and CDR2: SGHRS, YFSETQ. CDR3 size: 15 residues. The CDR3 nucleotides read TGCGCCAGCAGGCCCGGGACTTTCGAAACCGGGGAGCTGTTTTTT. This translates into CASRPGTFETGELFF. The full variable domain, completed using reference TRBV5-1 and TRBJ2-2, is KAGVTQTPRYLIKTRGQQVTLSCSPISGHRSVSWYQQTPGQGLQFLFEYFSETQRNKGNFPGRFSGRQFSNSRSEMNVSTLELGDSALYLCASRPGTFETGELFFGEGSRLTVL.

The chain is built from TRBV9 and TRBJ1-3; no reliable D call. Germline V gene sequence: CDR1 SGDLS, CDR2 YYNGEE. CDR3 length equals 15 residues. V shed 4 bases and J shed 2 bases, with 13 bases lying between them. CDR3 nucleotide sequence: TGTGCCAGCAGCAACCAGGATTCTGCTGGAAACACCATATATTTT. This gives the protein CASSNQDSAGNTIYF.

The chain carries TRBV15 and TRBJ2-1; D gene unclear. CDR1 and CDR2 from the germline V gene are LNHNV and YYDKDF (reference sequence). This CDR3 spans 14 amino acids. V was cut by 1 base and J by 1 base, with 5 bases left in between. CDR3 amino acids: CATSRAVSYNEQFF. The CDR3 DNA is TGTGCCACCAGCAGAGCAGTATCCTACAATGAGCAGTTCTTC. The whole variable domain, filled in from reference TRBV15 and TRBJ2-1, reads DAMVIQNPRYQVTQFGKPVTLSCSQTLNHNVMYWYQQKSSQAPKLLFHYYDKDFNNEADTPDNFQSRRPNTSFCFLDIRSPGLGDTAMYLCATSRAVSYNEQFFGPGTRLTVL.

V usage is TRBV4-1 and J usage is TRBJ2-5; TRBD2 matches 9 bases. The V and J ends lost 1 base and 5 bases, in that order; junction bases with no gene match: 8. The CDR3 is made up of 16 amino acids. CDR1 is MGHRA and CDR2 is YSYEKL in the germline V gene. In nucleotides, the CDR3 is TGCGCCAGCAGCCAAGGGGTTCCTAGCGGGGTCGAGACCCAGTACTTC. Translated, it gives CASSQGVPSGVETQYF.

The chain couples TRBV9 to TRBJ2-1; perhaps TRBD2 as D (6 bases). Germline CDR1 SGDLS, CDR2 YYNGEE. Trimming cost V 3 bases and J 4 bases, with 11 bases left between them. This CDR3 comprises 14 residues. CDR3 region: CASSAAAGYNEQFF. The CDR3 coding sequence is TGTGCCAGCAGCGCAGCCGCGGGGTACAATGAGCAGTTCTTC.